These 29 T cell receptor beta chains were all obtained from the same sample, sequenced in a study of CD4 T cells in relation to SARS-CoV-2 and coronaviruses. These TCRs' antigens remain unknown. The method was immunoSEQ multiplex PCR; TCRdb's version includes in-frame clones alone and lacks a portion of them. Of more than 20,000 clones listed, about 80% were seen once; the top ten hold about 30%. Before the COVID-19 pandemic, during about 2010-2018, CD4+ T cells were taken from unexposed donors. After about 10 days of culture, CD4+ T cells were isolated. Input material: CD4+ T cells from PBMCs, cultured in vitro. The receptors were gathered from a human donor in good health.

The rearrangement uses TRBV6-4 and TRBJ2-5, with D unclear. The CDR3 covers 10 residues. Trimming left V 6 bases short and J 3 bases short, with 2 bases between. Germline V gene sequence: CDR1 MRHNA, CDR2 SNTAGT. CDR3 amino acids: CASREETQYF. In DNA, the CDR3 is TGTGCCAGCAGAGAAGAGACCCAGTACTTC.

This chain joins TRBV5-1 and TRBJ1-4, with D possibly being TRBD1 (5 bases). CDR1 SGHRS and CDR2 YFSETQ come from the germline V gene. The CDR3 is made up of 16 amino acids. V lost 2 bases, J lost 0 bases, and 11 bases lay in between. The CDR3 protein is CASSLLGAATNEKLFF. Written as DNA, the CDR3 is TGCGCCAGCAGCTTACTTGGGGCAGCAACTAATGAAAAACTGTTTTTT.

The chain uses TRBV5-4 and TRBJ2-3, with D perhaps TRBD1 (6 bases). The ends were cut back, 3 bases at V and 1 base at J, with 18 bases in the middle. The CDR3 runs to 17 residues. The germline gives CDR1 SGHNT, CDR2 YYREEE (reference sequence). The CDR3 coding sequence is TGTGCCAGCAGCTCTAAAACACAGGGCTCGGGCACAGATACGCAGTATTTT. Its translation: CASSSKTQGSGTDTQYF.

The sample holds a few counts of this clone. The chain joins TRBV5-1 to TRBJ2-3, with D uncertain. V lost 0 bases and J 5 bases, leaving 10 bases between the germline ends. The CDR3 length is 14 residues. Germline values: CDR1 SGHRS, CDR2 YFSETQ. DNA of the CDR3: TGCGCCAGCAGCTTGGCCTGGTCTGGAGATACGCAGTATTTT. This codes for CASSLAWSGDTQYF.

The chain couples TRBV10-3 to TRBJ2-5, with no clear D. Trimming removed 4 bases from V and 1 base from J, with 7 bases in between. Germline CDR1 ENHRY, CDR2 SYGVKD. This CDR3 is 13 amino acids long. The chain's CDR3 is CAISGSPQETQYF. In DNA, the CDR3 is TGTGCCATCAGTGGGTCTCCCCAAGAGACCCAGTACTTC.

V is TRBV10-1 and J is TRBJ2-7; D ambiguous. This CDR3 is 13 amino acids long. V lost 3 bases and J 9 bases, leaving 15 bases between the germline ends. CDR1 and CDR2 from the germline V gene are WNHNN and SYGVQD (reference sequence). This CDR3 is CASSDNSLSAQYF. The CDR3, as DNA: TGCGCCAGCAGTGACAATTCCCTCTCCGCGCAGTACTTC.

The chain couples TRBV6-4 to TRBJ2-6, with D unclear. CDR1 is MRHNA, CDR2 SNTAGT, per germline. The V end was cut by 0 bases, the J end by 0 bases, with 6 bases between. The CDR3 length is 16 residues. This CDR3 reads CASSDSGISGANVLTF. The CDR3 coding sequence is TGTGCCAGCAGTGACTCCGGCATCTCTGGGGCCAACGTCCTGACTTTC.

This clone has only one observation. This chain uses TRBV5-6 with TRBJ2-1, with 7 bases that match TRBD2. The CDR3 is made up of 19 amino acids. The V segment lost 0 bases and the J segment 2 bases; nucleotides outside the gene matches: 14. In germline, CDR1 is SGHDT, CDR2 YYEEEE. CDR3 nucleotides: TGTGCCAGCAGCTTGGCAACTAGCGACTCACGGAGGGCCTACAATGAGCAGTTCTTC. Translating gives CASSLATSDSRRAYNEQFF.

The chain has TRBV2 and TRBJ1-3; D ambiguous. V dropped 2 bases and J dropped 4 bases, with 9 bases sitting between them. This CDR3 region has 14 residues. Looked up from germline, CDR1 is SNHLY and CDR2 is FYNNEI. DNA of the CDR3: TGTGCCAGCAGTGAACGCTCCTCCGGAAACACCATATATTTT. Protein sequence: CASSERSSGNTIYF.

This clone was detected once. The chain has TRBV24-1 and TRBJ2-3, with a tentative D call TRBD1 (6 bases). V was trimmed by 7 bases and J by 0 bases, leaving 10 bases between them. The germline V gene has CDR1 KGHDR and CDR2 SFDVKD. CDR3 length: 14 amino acids. This CDR3 is CATRTGSSTDTQYF. CDR3 coding DNA: TGTGCCACCAGGACAGGATCTAGCACAGATACGCAGTATTTT.

V is TRBV19 and J is TRBJ1-4; unclear D gene. CDR3 size: 15 residues. Germline V gene sequence: CDR1 LNHDA, CDR2 SQIVND (reference sequence). V was pared by 5 bases and J by 8 bases, with 18 bases between. CDR3 loop: CASSSHHGISEKLFF. The CDR3 bases are TGTGCCAGTAGTTCACACCACGGGATCTCCGAAAAACTGTTTTTT.

The chain employs TRBV7-2 and TRBJ1-2; TRBD1 aligns across 11 bases. The CDR3 loop spans 14 amino acids. J gave up 7 bases and V 5 bases, and 6 bases lay outside the gene matches. Germline V gene sequence: CDR1 SGHTA, CDR2 FQGNSA. The CDR3 loop reads CASSPGQGAGGYTF. The DNA for the CDR3 is TGTGCCAGCAGCCCAGGACAGGGGGCAGGTGGCTACACCTTC.

CDR3 DNA sequence: TGTGCCAGCAGGCGACTAGATCGAACAGATACGCAGTATTTT. Translated: CASRRLDRTDTQYF. This chain joins TRBV27 and TRBJ2-3; D possibly corresponds to TRBD2 (6 bases). The V gene lost 6 bases and the J gene lost 3 bases, with 13 bases spanning the gap. The CDR3 has 14 amino acids. Germline assignment: CDR1 MNHEY and CDR2 SMNVEV (reference sequence).

This rearrangement joins TRBV30 to TRBJ2-7; D unclear. The germline V and J ends were trimmed by 0 bases and 2 bases, with 11 bases remaining between them. The CDR3 totals 14 residues. CDR1 and CDR2 from the germline V gene are GTSNPN and SVGIG (reference sequence). The CDR3 DNA follows: TGTGCCTGGAGTGTACTGGACCGTGCCTACGAGCAGTACTTC. Its translation is CAWSVLDRAYEQYF. Combining the CDR3 with reference TRBV30 and TRBJ2-7 gives the whole variable domain SQTIHQWPATLVQPVGSPLSLECTVEGTSNPNLYWYRQAAGRGLQLLFYSVGIGQISSEVPQNLSASRPQDRQFILSSKKLLLSDSGFYLCAWSVLDRAYEQYFGPGTRLTVT.

The chain carries TRBV4-1 and TRBJ2-7; D ambiguous. Trimming left V 2 bases short and J 3 bases short, with 8 bases between. The germline V gene encodes CDR1 MGHRA and CDR2 YSYEKL. This CDR3 spans 13 amino acids. The CDR3 sequence is CASSQTEIYEQYF. The CDR3 DNA reads TGCGCCAGCAGCCAAACAGAAATCTACGAGCAGTACTTC.

The chain has TRBV24-1 and TRBJ2-3; TRBD1 matches at 10 bases. With V trimmed by 3 bases and J by 4 bases, 9 bases remained unmatched. This CDR3 comprises 17 residues. Germline V gene sequence: CDR1 KGHDR, CDR2 SFDVKD. The CDR3 is CATSDPGQGFAADTQYF. The DNA for the CDR3 is TGTGCCACCAGTGATCCGGGACAGGGGTTCGCCGCAGATACGCAGTATTTT.

The rearrangement uses TRBV5-1 and TRBJ1-2; 8 nucleotides align to TRBD1. J gave up 8 bases and V 5 bases, and 26 bases lay outside the gene matches. The CDR3 spans 19 residues. Germline CDR1 SGHRS, CDR2 YFSETQ. The CDR3 nucleotides read TGCGCCAGCAGAGAGCGGACAGGGAAAAGGGTCGTGGGAACTATGGGCTACACCTTC. Protein sequence: CASRERTGKRVVGTMGYTF.

The rearrangement uses TRBV20-1 and TRBJ2-3, with D perhaps TRBD2 (6 bases). This CDR3 has 16 amino acids. Trimming cost V 3 bases and J 6 bases, with 22 bases left between them. CDR1 and CDR2 (germline): DFQATT, SNEGSKA (reference sequence). The CDR3 is CSASPPGVFGMDTQYF. Written as DNA, the CDR3 is TGCAGTGCTAGTCCCCCGGGAGTATTTGGTATGGATACGCAGTATTTT.

The chain carries TRBV6-2 or TRBV6-3 and TRBJ2-3, with TRBD2 matching 9 bases. The CDR3 sequence is 15 residues long. Trimming at V came to 5 bases and at J to 2 bases, leaving 5 bases not matched to a gene. Looked up from germline, CDR1 is MNHEY and CDR2 is SVGEGT. The DNA of the CDR3 is TGTGCCAGCAGTAGTGGGACTAGCTCCACAGATACGCAGTATTTT. Translated, it gives CASSSGTSSTDTQYF.

The V and J genes are TRBV19 and TRBJ2-5; D remains ambiguous. V gave up 6 bases and J gave up 7 bases, with 15 bases separating them. Germline CDR1 and CDR2: LNHDA and SQIVND (reference sequence). The CDR3 is 13 amino acids. CDR3 in DNA: TGTGCCAGTAGACCCTCCAACGTGTTGACCCAGTACTTC. Its translation: CASRPSNVLTQYF.

The chain couples TRBV12-3 or TRBV12-4 to TRBJ2-5; D gene uncertain. The CDR3 runs to 13 residues. Trimming shortened V by 3 bases and J by 4 bases, and 9 bases separated the two germline ends. The CDR3 loop is CASSFVTRETQYF. As DNA, the CDR3 is TGTGCCAGCAGTTTTGTGACAAGAGAGACCCAGTACTTC.

The CDR3 is CAISDVGQPQETQYF. CDR3 bases: TGTGCCATCAGTGACGTCGGTCAACCCCAAGAGACCCAGTACTTC. The V call is TRBV10-3, the J call TRBJ2-5; D remains unclear. V gave up 3 bases and J gave up 1 base, with 12 bases separating them. This CDR3 contains 15 residues. Germline CDR1 is ENHRY and CDR2 is SYGVKD.

The chain is built from TRBV6-5 and TRBJ2-3; D possibly corresponds to TRBD2 (6 bases). Deletions cut 7 bases from V and 0 bases from J, with 14 bases between. Germline-derived CDR1 and CDR2 are MNHEY and SVGAGI. The CDR3 totals 15 residues. The CDR3 coding sequence is TGTGCCAGCACCGATGGGGGGAGAAGCACAGATACGCAGTATTTT. Protein product: CASTDGGRSTDTQYF.

This clone was seen once. The chain links TRBV19 to TRBJ2-6; D possibly uses TRBD1 or TRBD2 (5 bases each). The CDR3 runs to 15 residues. Trimming took 9 bases from V and 0 from J, leaving 12 bases between them. Germline V gene sequence: CDR1 LNHDA, CDR2 SQIVND (reference sequence). The CDR3 loop reads CASRDRRSGANVLTF. In DNA, the CDR3 is TGTGCCAGCCGGGACCGCCGCTCTGGGGCCAACGTCCTGACTTTC.

In its sample, this clone was seen a few times. This rearrangement joins TRBV5-6 to TRBJ2-2; the D is unclear. The CDR3 extends over 18 amino acids. Germline V gene data show CDR1 as SGHDT and CDR2 as YYEEEE. Trimming cost V 4 bases and J 6 bases, with 25 bases left between them. CDR3 nucleotides: TGTGCCAGCAGCACCTACAGATATGAAGTTCGGTCGCCCGGGGAGCTGTTTTTT. It translates to CASSTYRYEVRSPGELFF.

The chain couples TRBV9 to TRBJ2-2, with 7 bases lining up with TRBD2. CDR1 and CDR2 from the germline V gene are SGDLS and YYNGEE. This CDR3 is 15 amino acids long. The V segment lost 3 bases and the J segment 5 bases; nucleotides outside the gene matches: 7. In DNA form, the CDR3 reads TGTGCCAGCAGCGGTCCCTTGGGGGGGACCGGGGAGCTGTTTTTT. Translation gives CASSGPLGGTGELFF.

This clone has more than one count but fewer than ten. V and J are TRBV6-6 and TRBJ1-2; no reliable D call. This CDR3 contains 13 residues. The germline V gene has CDR1 MNHNY and CDR2 SVGAGI (reference sequence). The ends were cut back, 2 bases at V and 8 bases at J, with 12 bases in the middle. The CDR3 loop is CASSYGWVEGYTF. For the CDR3, the DNA is TGTGCCAGCAGTTACGGATGGGTGGAAGGCTACACCTTC.

This CDR3 reads CASSAPWGRGYGYTF. The CDR3 DNA reads TGTGCCAGCAGCGCCCCTTGGGGTAGGGGCTATGGCTACACCTTC. V and J are TRBV9 and TRBJ1-2, with D possibly TRBD1 on 5 matching bases. The ends were cut back, 3 bases at V and 4 bases at J, with 16 bases in the middle. The CDR3 has 15 residues. The germline gives CDR1 SGDLS, CDR2 YYNGEE.

The rearrangement links TRBV28 to TRBJ2-7; D might be TRBD1 (6 bases). This CDR3 is 14 amino acids long. Germline V gene sequence: CDR1 MDHEN, CDR2 SYDVKM. With 7 bases removed from V and 2 bases from J, the gap between germline ends came to 15 bases. The chain's CDR3 is CASIQASGAYEQYF. In DNA form, the CDR3 reads TGTGCCAGCATACAGGCGTCAGGGGCCTACGAGCAGTACTTC.